This T cell receptor (beta chain) was sequenced in a study of identical twins. Whole-study results and caveats: The abundant beta clonotypes from cord blood had fewer insertions, and memory repertoires had none of this.

Addition of a universal primer site occurred through template switching, and cDNA carried unique molecular identifiers. TCRdb re-derived calls from the 5' RACE reads in MiXCR, one entry per CDR3 protein. Of roughly 1.6 million distinct CDR3 sequences in the sample, around 29% were seen once. This clonotype was seen only a few times. The antigen is undetermined. This clonotype was sampled from a newborn girl in good health. The source material was cord blood.

CDR3 in DNA: TGTGCCAGTAGTATGAACATTAACTATGGCTACACCTTC. It yields the protein CASSMNINYGYTF. This chain uses TRBV19 with TRBJ1-2; D gene ambiguous. The CDR3 totals 13 residues. The V end lost 3 bases, the J end lost 1 base, and 6 bases lay between the germline ends. Germline V lookup: CDR1 LNHDA, CDR2 SQIVND (reference sequence). The full variable domain, in which reference TRBV19 and TRBJ1-2 provide the parts outside the CDR3, is DGGITQSPKYLFRKEGQNVTLSCEQNLNHDAMYWYRQDPGQGLRLIYYSQIVNDFQKGDIAEGYSVSREKKESFPLTVTSAQKNPTAFYLCASSMNINYGYTFGSGTRLTVV.